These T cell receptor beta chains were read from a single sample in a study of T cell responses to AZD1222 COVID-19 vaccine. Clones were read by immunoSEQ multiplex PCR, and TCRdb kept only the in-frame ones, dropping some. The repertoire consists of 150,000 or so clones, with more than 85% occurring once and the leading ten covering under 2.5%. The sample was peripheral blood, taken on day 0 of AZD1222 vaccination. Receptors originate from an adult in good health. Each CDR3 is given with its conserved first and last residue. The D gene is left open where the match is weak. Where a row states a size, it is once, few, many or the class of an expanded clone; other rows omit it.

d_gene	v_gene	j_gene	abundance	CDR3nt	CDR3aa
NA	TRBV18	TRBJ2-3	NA	TGTGCCAGCTCACCCGCGACTAGTGGGGAGACAGATACGCAGTATTTT	CASSPATSGETDTQYF
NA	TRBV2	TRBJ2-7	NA	TGTGCCAGCAGTCTCGGACGGTCCTACGAGCAGTACTTC	CASSLGRSYEQYF
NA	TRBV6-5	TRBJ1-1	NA	TGTGCCTGTAAATGGGTTGGGAGCGCTGAAGCTTTCTTT	CACKWVGSAEAFF
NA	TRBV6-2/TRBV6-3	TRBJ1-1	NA	TGTGCCAGCAGTGCATTAGAGAACACTGAAGCTTTCTTT	CASSALENTEAFF
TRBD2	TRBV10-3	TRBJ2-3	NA	TGTGCCATCAGCGAAGGGACTAGCGGGCGCACAGATACGCAGTATTTT	CAISEGTSGRTDTQYF
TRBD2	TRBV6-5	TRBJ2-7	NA	TGTGCCAGCGGACTAACAGCGGGATTAACCTACGAGCAGTACTTC	CASGLTAGLTYEQYF
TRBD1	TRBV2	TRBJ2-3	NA	TGTGCCAGCAGTGTGGGACAGGGATACACAGATACGCAGTATTTT	CASSVGQGYTDTQYF
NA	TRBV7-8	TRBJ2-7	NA	TGTGCCAGCAGCTTAATTGTTGCGGGGGAGCAGTACTTC	CASSLIVAGEQYF
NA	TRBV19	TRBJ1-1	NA	TGTGCCAGTAGTATAGGTGAAATGAACACTGAAGCTTTCTTT	CASSIGEMNTEAFF
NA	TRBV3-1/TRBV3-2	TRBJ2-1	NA	TGTGCCAGCAGCCAAGTTCGCGTCAATGAGCAGTTCTTC	CASSQVRVNEQFF
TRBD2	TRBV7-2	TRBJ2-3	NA	TGTGCCAGCAGCTTATCGTTCAGCGGGGGATCGGATACGCAGTATTTT	CASSLSFSGGSDTQYF
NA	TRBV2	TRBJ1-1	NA	TGTGCCAGCAGTGTAGGGGTACGGAACACTGAAGCTTTCTTT	CASSVGVRNTEAFF
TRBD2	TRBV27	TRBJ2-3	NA	TGTGCCAGCAGTTTATGGGAACCCGGGACTAGCCCAGATACGCAGTATTTT	CASSLWEPGTSPDTQYF
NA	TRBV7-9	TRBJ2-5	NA	TGTGCCAGCACACCCTGGCGGGCCTACCAAGAGACCCAGTACTTC	CASTPWRAYQETQYF
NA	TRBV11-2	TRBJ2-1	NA	TGTGCCAGCAGCTCACCATCTGGGGGTCTTGAGCAGTTCTTC	CASSSPSGGLEQFF
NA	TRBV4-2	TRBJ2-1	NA	TGTGCCAGCAGCCCCCTTTCGGGCTTTAATGAGCAGTTCTTC	CASSPLSGFNEQFF
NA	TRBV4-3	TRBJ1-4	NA	TGCGCCAGCAGCCAAGTATTCGCCGAAGAAAAACTGTTTTTT	CASSQVFAEEKLFF
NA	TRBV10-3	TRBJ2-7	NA	TGTGCCATCAGTGGGATCACAGAACCCTACGAGCAGTACTTC	CAISGITEPYEQYF
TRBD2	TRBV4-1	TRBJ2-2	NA	TGCGCCAGCAGCCGAGGGACTAGCGGGGGGAACACCGGGGAGCTGTTTTTT	CASSRGTSGGNTGELFF
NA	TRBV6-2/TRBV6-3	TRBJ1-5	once	TGTGCCAGCAGTTCCCCGTTGGGGGCTAGGAGTCAGCCCCAGCATTTT	CASSSPLGARSQPQHF
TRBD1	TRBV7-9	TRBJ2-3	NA	TGTGCCAGCAGCTGGGACAGGGGGCTGGAGGGTACAGATACGCAGTATTTT	CASSWDRGLEGTDTQYF
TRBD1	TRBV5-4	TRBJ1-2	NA	TGTGCCAGCAGCTTGGGGACAGGTGCTAACTATGGCTACACCTTC	CASSLGTGANYGYTF
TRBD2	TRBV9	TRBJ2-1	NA	TGTGCCAGCAGCGCCCTCGGACTAGCGGGGTACAATGAGCAGTTCTTC	CASSALGLAGYNEQFF
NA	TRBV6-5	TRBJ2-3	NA	TGTGCCAGCAGTTACTCGATAGCTGGGGATACGCAGTATTTT	CASSYSIAGDTQYF
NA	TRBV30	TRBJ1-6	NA	TGTGCCTGGAGTGTCGGGCAGACGAATTCACCCCTCCACTTT	CAWSVGQTNSPLHF
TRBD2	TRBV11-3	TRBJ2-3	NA	TGTGCCAGCAGCCAGACTAGCGGGGGTGGCTTTGATACGCAGTATTTT	CASSQTSGGGFDTQYF
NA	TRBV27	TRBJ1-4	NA	TGTGCCAGCAGCCGGGTCCTGGGCGCTAATGAAAAACTGTTTTTT	CASSRVLGANEKLFF
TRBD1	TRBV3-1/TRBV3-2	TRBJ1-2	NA	TGTGCCAGCAGCCAACCAGGGGGCTATGGCTACACCTTC	CASSQPGGYGYTF
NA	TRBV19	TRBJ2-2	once	TGTGCCAGTAGTAAGAGTCCTAGCGAGAGATACAACACCGGGGAGCTGTTTTTT	CASSKSPSERYNTGELFF
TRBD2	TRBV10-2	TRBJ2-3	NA	TGCGCCAGCAGTTTAGCGGGAGTGGGCACAGATACGCAGTATTTT	CASSLAGVGTDTQYF
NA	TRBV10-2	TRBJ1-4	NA	TGCGCCAGCAGTGAGCTGGAACAGGGAGGGCATGAAAAACTGTTTTTT	CASSELEQGGHEKLFF
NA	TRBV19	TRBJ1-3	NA	TGTGCCAGTAGTGCCGGGGGGAGCTCTGGAAACACCATATATTTT	CASSAGGSSGNTIYF
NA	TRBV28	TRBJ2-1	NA	TGTGCCAGCAGTTTTACAGGGAATGAGCAGTTCTTC	CASSFTGNEQFF
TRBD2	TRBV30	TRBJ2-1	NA	TGTGCCTGGAGTGTGGCTAGCGGGTACAATGAGCAGTTCTTC	CAWSVASGYNEQFF
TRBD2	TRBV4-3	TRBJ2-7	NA	TGCGCCAGCAGCCAAGATCCGACTAGCGAACACTACGAGCAGTACTTC	CASSQDPTSEHYEQYF
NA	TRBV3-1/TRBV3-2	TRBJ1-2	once	TGTGCCAGCAGCCAAGCTGCACGTGGCTACACCTTC	CASSQAARGYTF
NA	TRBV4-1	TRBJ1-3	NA	TGCGCCAGCAGCCAAGACAGGGGCGGTGGAAACACCATATATTTT	CASSQDRGGGNTIYF
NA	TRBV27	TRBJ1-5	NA	TGTGCCAGCAGTTTACGGCTAAATCAGCCCCAGCATTTT	CASSLRLNQPQHF
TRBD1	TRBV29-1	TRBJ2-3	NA	TGCAGCGTTCGACAGGGAGCCTCGATAGATACGCAGTATTTT	CSVRQGASIDTQYF
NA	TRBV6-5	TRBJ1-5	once	TGTGCCAGCAGCCCCGTCACAGGGTCCAATCAGCCCCAGCATTTT	CASSPVTGSNQPQHF
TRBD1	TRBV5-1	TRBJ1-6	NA	TGCGCCAGCAGCAAGGGACAGACTTCACCCCTCCACTTT	CASSKGQTSPLHF
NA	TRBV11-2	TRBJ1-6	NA	TGTGCCAGCAGCTTACTCCGAGGGGGGCTTAATTCACCCCTCCACTTT	CASSLLRGGLNSPLHF
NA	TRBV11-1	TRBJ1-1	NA	TGTGCCAGCAGCTTAGTCACTGAAGCTTTCTTT	CASSLVTEAFF
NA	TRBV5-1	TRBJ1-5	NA	TGCGCCAGCAGCTTGGAGGGCGGGGATCAGCCCCAGCATTTT	CASSLEGGDQPQHF
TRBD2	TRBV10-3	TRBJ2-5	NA	TGTGCCATCAGGGCTAGCGGGCCGGAAGAGACCCAGTACTTC	CAIRASGPEETQYF
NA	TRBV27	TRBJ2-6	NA	TGTGCCAGCGGTAGGGCCAACGTCCTGACTTTC	CASGRANVLTF
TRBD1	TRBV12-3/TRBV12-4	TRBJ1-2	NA	TGTGCCAGCAGTCCCGGGACAGACCTTGGCTACACCTTC	CASSPGTDLGYTF